A single sample is the source of the 10 T cell receptor beta chains below, sequenced in a study of tumor-infiltrating lymphocytes in primary liver carcinoma. The authors made TCR beta cDNA from 400 to 600 ng total RNA with a constant-region primer. Generation of the TCR beta libraries relied on three nested multiplex PCR rounds using slightly modified ARM-PCR. PCR rounds one and two used TRBV1-TRBV30 forward primers with a C-beta reverse primer for around 9 cycles each. One entry per CDR3 protein, called by TCRdb with MiXCR from the multiplex PCR reads. The top ten clones hold roughly 28% of a sample with fewer than 80,000 distinct CDR3 sequences, roughly two thirds of them seen once. For each extraction, RNA and DNA were obtained together from around 18-30 mg of unsorted bulk tissue. Material: tumor-adjacent normal liver tissue. The receptors were gathered from a man aged 40-50 years with primary liver carcinoma and hepatitis B virus infection.

For this clonotype: The CDR3 does not close with the conserved phenylalanine or tryptophan, likely indicating a read error. The DNA is omitted, as the CDR3 cannot be located on it reliably, and the CDR3 follows TCRdb's listing. The chain couples TRBV12-3 or TRBV12-4 to TRBJ2-7; the D call in the table, TRBD2, was not verified against the DNA. The CDR3 contains 15 residues when both ends are counted. The CDR3 loop reads CASSSETSAGYEQHL.

This clonotype showed up many times. The junction differs from germline at one of its ends, possibly a read error. This rearrangement joins TRBV29-1 to TRBJ2-5; D is possibly TRBD1 (7 bases). Germline CDR1 reads SQVTM; CDR2 reads ANQGSEA. The CDR3 contains 13 residues. As DNA, the CDR3 is TGCAGCGGCATACAGGGGACGGGAGAGGCCCAGTACTTC. Translated, it gives CSGIQGTGEAQYF.

The chain has TRBV5-5 and TRBJ1-1; D ambiguous. CDR1 is SGHKS, CDR2 YYEKEE, per germline (reference sequence). The length of the CDR3 is 15 residues. Trimming shortened V by 3 bases and J by 2 bases, and 14 bases separated the two germline ends. This CDR3 is CASSSSTSHNTEAFF. CDR3 DNA: TGTGCCAGCAGCTCAAGTACCAGCCACAACACTGAAGCTTTCTTT.

With respect to this clonotype: One end of the junction varies from germline; a read error may be responsible. The chain uses TRBV12-5 and TRBJ2-7; D may be TRBD1 or TRBD2 (5 bases each). Germline-derived CDR1 and CDR2 are LGHNT and FRNRAP. This CDR3 has 13 residues. The CDR3 spells CASDGTGSYEQYF. CDR3 nucleotide sequence: TGTGCCAGTGATGGGACCGGTTCTTACGAGCAGTACTTC. The variable domain in full, with the rest retrieved from reference TRBV12-5 and TRBJ2-7, is DARVTQTPRHKVTEMGQEVTMRCQPILGHNTVFWYRQTMMQGLELLAYFRNRAPLDDSGMPKDRFSAEMPDATLATLKIQPSEPRDSAVYFCASDGTGSYEQYFGPGTRLTVT.

Details on this clonotype: The conserved phenylalanine or tryptophan normally closing the CDR3 is absent here, so this likely arose from a read error. The chain combines TRBV10-3 with TRBJ1-5; D not certain. In germline, CDR1 is ENHRY, CDR2 SYGVKD. The CDR3 length is 13 residues. The CDR3: CVISESREQPQHS. As DNA, the CDR3 is TGTGTCATCAGTGAGTCTAGGGAGCAACCCCAGCATTCT.

In this sample, this clonotype turned up a few times. The rearrangement links TRBV29-1 to TRBJ1-2; the match to TRBD1 covers 8 bases. J lost 2 bases, V lost 6 bases, and 11 bases had no gene match. CDR1 is SQVTM, CDR2 ANQGSEA, per germline. This CDR3 contains 15 residues. The CDR3 sequence: CSVSGQVAGNYGYTF. The CDR3 DNA reads TGCAGCGTGTCGGGACAGGTGGCCGGCAACTATGGCTACACCTTC.

The V call is TRBV19, the J call TRBJ2-7; 7 bases agree with TRBD2. This CDR3 comprises 15 residues. V lost 3 bases to trimming and J lost 4 bases; unmatched junction nucleotides: 9. Per the germline V gene, CDR1 is LNHDA and CDR2 is SQIVND (reference sequence). In DNA, the CDR3 is TGTGCCAGTAGTATGAGGGCGGGGGAAACTTACGAGCAGTACTTC. This codes for CASSMRAGETYEQYF. Drawing the rest from reference TRBV19 and TRBJ2-7, the complete variable domain is DGGITQSPKYLFRKEGQNVTLSCEQNLNHDAMYWYRQDPGQGLRLIYYSQIVNDFQKGDIAEGYSVSREKKESFPLTVTSAQKNPTAFYLCASSMRAGETYEQYFGPGTRLTVT.

Note on this clonotype: The CDR3 does not end in the conserved phenylalanine or tryptophan, so this is likely a read error. This rearrangement joins TRBV11-2 to TRBJ2-5, with TRBD2 as a possible D gene (6 bases). Per the germline V gene, CDR1 is SGHAT and CDR2 is FQNNGV. The CDR3 has 15 amino acids. DNA of the CDR3: TGTGCCAGTAGCTTAGTAGGAGGGCATTTAGAGACCCAGTACATC. Residues: CASSLVGGHLETQYI.

With regard to this clonotype: A much larger clone differs from this one at a single base, so this may be a read error. This chain joins TRBV11-1 and TRBJ2-7, with D perhaps matching TRBD1 (5 bases). V lost 5 bases and J 6 bases, leaving 11 bases between the germline ends. The CDR3 loop spans 12 amino acids. Germline CDR1 reads SGHAT; CDR2 reads FQDESV (reference sequence). CDR3 sequence reads: CASSPDSFEQYF. The CDR3 DNA is TGTGCCAGCAGCCCAGACAGCTTCGAGCAGTACTTC.

The chain carries TRBV11-1 and TRBJ2-5; 7 nucleotides agree with TRBD1. V dropped 6 bases and J dropped 12; count of bases not matched to a gene: 16. Looked up from germline, CDR1 is SGHAT and CDR2 is FQDESV (reference sequence). The CDR3 has 14 residues. CDR3 sequence reads: CASSGQVEVEIKYF. CDR3 coding DNA: TGTGCCAGCAGTGGACAGGTGGAGGTCGAGATCAAGTACTTC.